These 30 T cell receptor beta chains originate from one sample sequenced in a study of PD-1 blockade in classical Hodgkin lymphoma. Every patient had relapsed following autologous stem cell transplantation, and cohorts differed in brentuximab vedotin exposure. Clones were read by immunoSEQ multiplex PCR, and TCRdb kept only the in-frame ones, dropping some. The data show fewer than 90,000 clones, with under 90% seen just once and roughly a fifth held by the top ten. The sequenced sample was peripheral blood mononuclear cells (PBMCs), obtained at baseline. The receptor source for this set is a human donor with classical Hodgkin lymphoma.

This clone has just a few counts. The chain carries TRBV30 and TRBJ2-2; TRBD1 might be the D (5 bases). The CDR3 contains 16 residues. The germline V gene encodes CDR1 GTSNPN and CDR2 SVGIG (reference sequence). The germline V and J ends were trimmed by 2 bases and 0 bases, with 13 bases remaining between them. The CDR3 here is CAWSLWGGPNTGELFF. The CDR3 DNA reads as TGTGCCTGGAGTCTATGGGGCGGACCGAACACCGGGGAGCTGTTTTTT. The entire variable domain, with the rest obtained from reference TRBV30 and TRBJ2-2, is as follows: SQTIHQWPATLVQPVGSPLSLECTVEGTSNPNLYWYRQAAGRGLQLLFYSVGIGQISSEVPQNLSASRPQDRQFILSSKKLLLSDSGFYLCAWSLWGGPNTGELFFGEGSRLTVL.

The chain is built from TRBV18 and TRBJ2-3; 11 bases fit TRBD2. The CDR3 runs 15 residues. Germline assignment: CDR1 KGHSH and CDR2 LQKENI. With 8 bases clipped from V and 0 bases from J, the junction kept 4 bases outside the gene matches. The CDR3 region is CASKTSGGSTDTQYF. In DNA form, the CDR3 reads TGTGCCAGCAAAACTAGCGGGGGTAGCACAGATACGCAGTATTTT.

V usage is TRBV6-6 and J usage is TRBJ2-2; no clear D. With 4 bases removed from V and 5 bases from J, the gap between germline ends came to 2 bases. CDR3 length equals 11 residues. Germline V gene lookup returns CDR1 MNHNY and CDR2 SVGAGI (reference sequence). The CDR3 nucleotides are TGTGCCAGCAGTTTAACCGGGGAGCTGTTTTTT. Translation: CASSLTGELFF.

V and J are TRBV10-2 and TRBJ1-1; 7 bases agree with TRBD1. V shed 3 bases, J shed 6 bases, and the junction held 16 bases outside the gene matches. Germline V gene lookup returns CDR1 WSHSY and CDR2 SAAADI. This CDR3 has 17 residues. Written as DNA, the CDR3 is TGCGCCAGCAGTGAAAGGGGGCTGAAGGGCATGTGGGCTGAAGCTTTCTTT. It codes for CASSERGLKGMWAEAFF.

The CDR3 loop is CASTSGDFATDTQYF. Written as DNA, the CDR3 is TGCGCCAGCACGTCAGGTGATTTTGCCACAGATACGCAGTATTTT. The chain links TRBV4-1 to TRBJ2-3; D uncertain. Trimming removed 7 bases from V and 2 bases from J, with 16 bases in between. This CDR3 has 15 residues. In germline, CDR1 is MGHRA, CDR2 YSYEKL.

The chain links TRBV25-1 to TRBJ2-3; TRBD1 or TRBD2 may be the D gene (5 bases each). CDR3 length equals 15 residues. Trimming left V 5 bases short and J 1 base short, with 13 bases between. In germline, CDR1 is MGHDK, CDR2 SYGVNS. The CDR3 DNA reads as TGTGCCAGCAGTCAGAGGGGCAGGGGCACAGATACGCAGTATTTT. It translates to CASSQRGRGTDTQYF.

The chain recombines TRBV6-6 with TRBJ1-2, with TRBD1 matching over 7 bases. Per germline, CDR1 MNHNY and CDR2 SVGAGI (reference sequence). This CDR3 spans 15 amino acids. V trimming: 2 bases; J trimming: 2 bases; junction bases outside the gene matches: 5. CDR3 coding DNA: TGTGCCAGCAGTTACCCCACGACAGGGAACTATGGCTACACCTTC. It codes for CASSYPTTGNYGYTF.

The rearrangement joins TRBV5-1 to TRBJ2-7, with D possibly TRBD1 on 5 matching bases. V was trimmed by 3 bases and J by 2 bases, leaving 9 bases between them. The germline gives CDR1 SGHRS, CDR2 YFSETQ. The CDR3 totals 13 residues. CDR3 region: CASSSGNTYEQYF. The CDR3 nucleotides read TGCGCCAGCAGCTCAGGGAATACCTACGAGCAGTACTTC.

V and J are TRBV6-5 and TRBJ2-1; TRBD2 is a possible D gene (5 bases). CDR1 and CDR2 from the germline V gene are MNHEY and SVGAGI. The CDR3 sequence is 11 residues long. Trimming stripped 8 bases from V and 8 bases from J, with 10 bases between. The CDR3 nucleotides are TGTGCCAGCTCGACGCGGGATGAGCAGTTCTTC. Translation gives CASSTRDEQFF.

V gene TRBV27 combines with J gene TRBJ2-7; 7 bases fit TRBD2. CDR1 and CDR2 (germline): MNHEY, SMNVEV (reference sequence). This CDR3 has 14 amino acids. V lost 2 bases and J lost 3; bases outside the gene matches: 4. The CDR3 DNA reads TGTGCCAGCAGTTTAGTGCGGGAGAACTACGAGCAGTACTTC. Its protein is CASSLVRENYEQYF.

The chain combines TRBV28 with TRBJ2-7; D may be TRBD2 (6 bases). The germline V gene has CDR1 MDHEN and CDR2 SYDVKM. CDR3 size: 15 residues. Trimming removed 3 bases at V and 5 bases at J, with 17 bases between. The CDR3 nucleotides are TGTGCCAGCAGTTTTCCCCGGGAGCTTCGCAACGAGCAGTACTTC. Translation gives CASSFPRELRNEQYF.

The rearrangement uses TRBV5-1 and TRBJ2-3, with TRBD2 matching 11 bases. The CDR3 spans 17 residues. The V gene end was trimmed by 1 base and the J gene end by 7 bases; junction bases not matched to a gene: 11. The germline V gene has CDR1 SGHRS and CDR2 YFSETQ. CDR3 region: CASSLRASGRPENTQYF. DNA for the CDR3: TGCGCCAGCAGCTTGAGGGCTAGCGGGAGGCCTGAAAATACGCAGTATTTT.

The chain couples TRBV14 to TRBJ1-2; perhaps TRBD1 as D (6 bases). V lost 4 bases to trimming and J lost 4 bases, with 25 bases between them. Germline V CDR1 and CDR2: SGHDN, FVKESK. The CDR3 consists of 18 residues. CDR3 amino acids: CASSPPGHELFPGYGYTF. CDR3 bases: TGTGCCAGCAGCCCGCCGGGACACGAACTCTTTCCGGGCTATGGCTACACCTTC.

This chain's CDR3 is CASIKDANTEAFF. CDR3 nucleotides: TGTGCCAGCATCAAGGACGCGAACACTGAAGCTTTCTTT. This chain joins TRBV2 and TRBJ1-1, with D unresolved. The CDR3 loop spans 13 amino acids. CDR1 is SNHLY and CDR2 is FYNNEI in the germline V gene. Trimming cost V 7 bases and J 1 base, with 10 bases left between them.

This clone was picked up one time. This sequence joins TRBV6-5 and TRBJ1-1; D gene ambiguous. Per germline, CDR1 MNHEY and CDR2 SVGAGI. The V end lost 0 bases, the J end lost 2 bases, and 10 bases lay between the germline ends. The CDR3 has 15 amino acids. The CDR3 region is CASSYSGRLNTEAFF. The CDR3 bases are TGTGCCAGCAGTTACTCGGGCAGACTTAACACTGAAGCTTTCTTT.

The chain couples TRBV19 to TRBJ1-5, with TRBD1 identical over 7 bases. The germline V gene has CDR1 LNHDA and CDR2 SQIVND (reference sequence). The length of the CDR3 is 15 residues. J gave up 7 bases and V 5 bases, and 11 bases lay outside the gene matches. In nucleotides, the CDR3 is TGTGCCAGTAGTTCCCCCGGGACAGCACTGCAGCCCCAGCATTTT. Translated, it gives CASSSPGTALQPQHF.

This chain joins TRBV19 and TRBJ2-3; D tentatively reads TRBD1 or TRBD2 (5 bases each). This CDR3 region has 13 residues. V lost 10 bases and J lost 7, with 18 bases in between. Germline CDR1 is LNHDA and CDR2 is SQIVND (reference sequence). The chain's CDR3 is CATEEKGPNTQYF. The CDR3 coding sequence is TGTGCCACTGAGGAGAAGGGACCAAATACGCAGTATTTT.

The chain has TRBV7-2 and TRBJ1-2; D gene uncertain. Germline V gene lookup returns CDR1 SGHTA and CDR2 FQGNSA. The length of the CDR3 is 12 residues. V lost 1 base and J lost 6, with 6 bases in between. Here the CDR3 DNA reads TGTGCCAGCAGCTTAGACGTAGATGGCTACACCTTC. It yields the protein CASSLDVDGYTF.

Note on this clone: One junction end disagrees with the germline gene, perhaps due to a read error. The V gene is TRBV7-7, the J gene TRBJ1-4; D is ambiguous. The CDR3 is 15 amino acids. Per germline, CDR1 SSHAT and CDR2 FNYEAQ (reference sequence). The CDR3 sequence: CASSLHPAPNEKLFF. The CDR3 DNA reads TGTGCTAGCAGCCTCCACCCGGCGCCTAATGAAAAACTGTTTTTT. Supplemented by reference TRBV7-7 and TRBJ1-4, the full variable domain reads GAGVSQSPRYKVTKRGQDVTLRCDPISSHATLYWYQQALGQGPEFLTYFNYEAQPDKSGLPSDRFSAERPEGSISTLTIQRTEQRDSAMYRCASSLHPAPNEKLFFGSGTQLSVL.

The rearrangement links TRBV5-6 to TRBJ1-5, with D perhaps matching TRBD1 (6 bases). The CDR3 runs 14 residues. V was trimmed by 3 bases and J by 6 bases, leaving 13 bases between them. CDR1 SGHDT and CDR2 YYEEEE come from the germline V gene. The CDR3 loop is CASSSRGALQPQHF. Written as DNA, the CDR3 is TGTGCCAGCAGCTCTCGGGGGGCTCTTCAGCCCCAGCATTTT.

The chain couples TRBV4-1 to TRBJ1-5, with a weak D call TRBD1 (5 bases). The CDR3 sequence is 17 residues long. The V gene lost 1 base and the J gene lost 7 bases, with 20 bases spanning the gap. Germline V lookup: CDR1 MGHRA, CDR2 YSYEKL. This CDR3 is CASSQGLGDSHRQPQHF. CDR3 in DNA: TGCGCCAGCAGCCAAGGTTTGGGGGACTCTCACAGACAGCCCCAGCATTTT.

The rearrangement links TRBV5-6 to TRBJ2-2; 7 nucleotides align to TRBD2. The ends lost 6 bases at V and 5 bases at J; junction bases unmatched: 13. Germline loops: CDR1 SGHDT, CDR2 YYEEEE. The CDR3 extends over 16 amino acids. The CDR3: CASTRRSGKGTGELFF. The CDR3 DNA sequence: TGTGCCAGCACCAGAAGAAGCGGGAAGGGGACCGGGGAGCTGTTTTTT.

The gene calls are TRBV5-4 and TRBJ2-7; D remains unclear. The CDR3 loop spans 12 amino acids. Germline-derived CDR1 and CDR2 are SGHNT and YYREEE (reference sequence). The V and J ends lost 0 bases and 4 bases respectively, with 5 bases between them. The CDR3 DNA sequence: TGTGCCAGCAGCTTGGTCGGGTACGAGCAGTACTTC. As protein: CASSLVGYEQYF.

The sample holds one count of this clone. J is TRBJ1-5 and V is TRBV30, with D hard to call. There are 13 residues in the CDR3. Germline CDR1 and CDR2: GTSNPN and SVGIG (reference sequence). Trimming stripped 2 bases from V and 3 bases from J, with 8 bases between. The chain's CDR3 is CAWSQSFNQPQHF. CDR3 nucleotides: TGTGCCTGGAGTCAGTCATTCAATCAGCCCCAGCATTTT.

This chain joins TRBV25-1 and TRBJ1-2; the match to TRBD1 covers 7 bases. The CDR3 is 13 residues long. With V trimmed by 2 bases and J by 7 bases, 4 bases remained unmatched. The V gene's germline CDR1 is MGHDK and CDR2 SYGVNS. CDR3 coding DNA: TGTGCCAGCAGTGAAAAGGGGGCGGTTGGCTACACCTTC. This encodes CASSEKGAVGYTF.

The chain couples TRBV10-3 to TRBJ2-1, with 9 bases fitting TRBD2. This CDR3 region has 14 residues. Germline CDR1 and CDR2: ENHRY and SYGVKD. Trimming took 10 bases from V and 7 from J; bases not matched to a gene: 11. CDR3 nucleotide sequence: TGTGCCACCGAGCCCAGTAGCGGGAGTAATGAGCAGTTCTTC. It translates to CATEPSSGSNEQFF.

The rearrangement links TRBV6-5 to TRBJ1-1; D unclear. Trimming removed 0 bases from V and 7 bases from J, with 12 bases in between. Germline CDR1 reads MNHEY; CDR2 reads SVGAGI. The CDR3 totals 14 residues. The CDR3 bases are TGTGCCAGCAGTTACTCGGCGGGGAGAGATGAAGCTTTCTTT. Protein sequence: CASSYSAGRDEAFF.

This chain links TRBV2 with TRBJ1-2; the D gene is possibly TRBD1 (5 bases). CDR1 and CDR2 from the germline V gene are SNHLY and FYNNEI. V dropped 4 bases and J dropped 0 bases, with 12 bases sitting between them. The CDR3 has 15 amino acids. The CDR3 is CASSVSRDANYGYTF. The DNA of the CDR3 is TGTGCCAGCAGTGTATCGCGGGACGCTAACTATGGCTACACCTTC. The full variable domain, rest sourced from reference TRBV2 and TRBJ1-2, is EPEVTQTPSHQVTQMGQEVILRCVPISNHLYFYWYRQILGQKVEFLVSFYNNEISEKSEIFDDQFSVERPDGSNFTLKIRSTKLEDSAMYFCASSVSRDANYGYTFGSGTRLTVV.

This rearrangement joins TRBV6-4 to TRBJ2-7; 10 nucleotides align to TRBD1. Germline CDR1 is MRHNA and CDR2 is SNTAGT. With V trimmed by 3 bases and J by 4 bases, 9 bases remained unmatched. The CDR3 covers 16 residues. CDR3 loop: CASSEYRDRGSYEQYF. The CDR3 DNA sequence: TGTGCCAGCAGTGAGTACCGGGACAGGGGATCTTACGAGCAGTACTTC.

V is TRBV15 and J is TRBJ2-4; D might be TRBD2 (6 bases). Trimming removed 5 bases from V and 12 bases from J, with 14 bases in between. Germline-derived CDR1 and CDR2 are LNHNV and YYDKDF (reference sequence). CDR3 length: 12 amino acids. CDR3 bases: TGTGCCACCAGCGTCCATGGGGAGGATCAGTACTTC. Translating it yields CATSVHGEDQYF.